The rows below give T cell receptor beta chains drawn from one sample of a study of blood T cells in healthy people across ages. Via MiXCR, TCRdb re-called the 5' RACE reads, giving one row per CDR3 protein. The sample has 710,000 or so distinct CDR3 sequences; approximately 31% are singletons. Sequenced: blood. The source of these receptors is an elderly woman in good health. The conserved cysteine and the conserved F or W are not part of the CDR3 here.

v_call	j_call	cdr3_aa
TRBV7-2	TRBJ1-1	ASSPRGARGTEAF
TRBV5-5	TRBJ2-7	ASSLEGAAALREQY
TRBV6-2/TRBV6-3	TRBJ2-7	ASTYDFCEQY
TRBV20-1	TRBJ2-5	SASEGGGPLETQY
TRBV2	TRBJ1-2	ASKLANYGYT
TRBV7-2	TRBJ1-1	ASRNGAVNTEAF
TRBV29-1	TRBJ2-5	SVETYQETQY
TRBV20-1	TRBJ2-1	SAGGRPDDNEQF
TRBV5-1	TRBJ1-2	ASSLLGQNYGYT
TRBV20-1	TRBJ2-1	SGAGGSYNEQF
TRBV18	TRBJ1-5	ASSRPNQPQH
TRBV5-1	TRBJ1-1	ASSLGQGARGEAF
TRBV4-2	TRBJ2-7	ASSQASLAGGYEQY
TRBV5-1	TRBJ2-1	ASSGGLAGGNTNEQF
TRBV10-3	TRBJ2-3	AISDIRLAGRRGGHGPGDTQY
TRBV24-1	NA	ATAPGQGYNEQY
TRBV5-1	TRBJ2-1	ASSSGTVGYEQF
TRBV9	TRBJ2-3	ASSRTIAGGTDTQY
TRBV6-2/TRBV6-3	TRBJ2-7	ASSYGLSSYEQY
TRBV18	TRBJ1-1	ASSPRRQGWVNTEAF
TRBV9	TRBJ2-2	ASRGLGETGELF
TRBV25-1	TRBJ1-2	ASSVNPDYGYT
TRBV30	TRBJ2-3	AWSGLAPDTQY
TRBV29-1	NA	SAESRTGSLETQY
TRBV3-1	TRBJ1-2	ASSQDSAGYT
TRBV3-1	TRBJ2-7	ASSQEGDEQY
TRBV7-2	TRBJ1-2	ASSLSPGHRSYSYT
TRBV7-2	TRBJ1-2	ASSFLGAVGRRGYT